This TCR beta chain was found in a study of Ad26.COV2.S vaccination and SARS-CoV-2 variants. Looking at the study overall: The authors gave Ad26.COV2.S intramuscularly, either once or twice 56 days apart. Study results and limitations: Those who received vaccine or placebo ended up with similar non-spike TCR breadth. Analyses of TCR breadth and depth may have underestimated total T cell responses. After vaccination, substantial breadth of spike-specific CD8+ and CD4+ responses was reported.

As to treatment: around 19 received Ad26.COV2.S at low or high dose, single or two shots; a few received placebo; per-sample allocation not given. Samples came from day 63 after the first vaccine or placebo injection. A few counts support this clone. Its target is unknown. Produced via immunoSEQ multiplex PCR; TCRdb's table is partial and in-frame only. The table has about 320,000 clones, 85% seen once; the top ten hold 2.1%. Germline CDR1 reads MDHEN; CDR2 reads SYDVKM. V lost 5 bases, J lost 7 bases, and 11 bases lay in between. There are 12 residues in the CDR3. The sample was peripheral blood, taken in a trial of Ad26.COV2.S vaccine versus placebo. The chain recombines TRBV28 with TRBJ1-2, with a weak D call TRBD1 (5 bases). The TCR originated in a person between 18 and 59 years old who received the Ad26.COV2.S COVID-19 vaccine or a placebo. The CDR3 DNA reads TGTGCCAGCAGTCGAGGGGATTTTGGCTACACCTTC. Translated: CASSRGDFGYTF.